The 21 T cell receptor beta chains listed next were all sequenced from one sample in a study of T cells in Graves' hyperthyroidism and ophthalmopathy. RNA transcripts were the template for amplifying TCR beta CDR3 regions. With the HTBI primer set, the TCR CDR3 went through a first round of RT-PCR. TCRdb re-derived calls from the multiplex PCR reads in MiXCR, one entry per CDR3 protein. The sample contains 450,000 to 600,000 distinct CDR3 sequences, 13% to 15% of which appear only once. The specimen sequenced was blood. The receptors were gathered from a middle-aged woman with Graves' hyperthyroidism.

This clonotype was detected ten times or more. CDR3 sequence reads: CASSGDLNTEAFF. CDR3 DNA sequence: TGTGCCAGCAGTGGCGACCTGAACACTGAAGCTTTCTTT. The chain uses TRBV6-1 and TRBJ1-1; D is undetermined. The V gene's germline CDR1 is MNHNS and CDR2 SASEGT. The germline V and J ends were trimmed by 4 bases and 0 bases, with 6 bases remaining between them. This CDR3 spans 13 amino acids.

The chain has TRBV5-5 and TRBJ2-1, with 8 bases matching TRBD1. The trim removed 4 bases at V and 1 base at J, leaving 4 bases unmatched. Germline V gene data show CDR1 as SGHKS and CDR2 as YYEKEE (reference sequence). The CDR3 has 15 residues. CDR3 DNA: TGTGCCAGCAGCGCGGGACAGGAGTCCTACAATGAGCAGTTCTTC. Encoded protein: CASSAGQESYNEQFF.

The V call is TRBV27, the J call TRBJ1-5; possibly TRBD1 for D (5 bases). V lost 2 bases to trimming and J lost 2 bases, with 13 bases between them. Germline CDR1 MNHEY, CDR2 SMNVEV (reference sequence). The CDR3 runs 16 residues. DNA of the CDR3: TGTGCCAGCAGTTTAGTTGGTCCAGGGCGCAATCAGCCCCAGCATTTT. It specifies CASSLVGPGRNQPQHF.

This clonotype was found many times. This sequence joins TRBV5-6 and TRBJ2-5; 10 bases fit TRBD1. Germline V gives CDR1 SGHDT, CDR2 YYEEEE. V dropped 3 bases and J dropped 4; count of bases not matched to a gene: 6. This CDR3 contains 15 residues. The CDR3 DNA reads TGTGCCAGCAGCTGGGGACAGGGGACAAGAGAGACCCAGTACTTC. Residues: CASSWGQGTRETQYF. Full variable domain (missing parts from reference TRBV5-6 and TRBJ2-5): DAGVTQSPTHLIKTRGQQVTLRCSPKSGHDTVSWYQQALGQGPQFIFQYYEEEERQRGNFPDRFSGHQFPNYSSELNVNALLLGDSALYLCASSWGQGTRETQYFGPGTRLLVL.

This clonotype has just a few counts. The V and J genes are TRBV7-9 and TRBJ2-7, with TRBD2 matching 10 bases. The CDR3 runs to 16 residues. In germline, CDR1 is SEHNR, CDR2 FQNEAQ (reference sequence). V lost 0 bases to trimming and J lost 4 bases; unmatched junction nucleotides: 6. The CDR3 DNA follows: TGTGCCAGCAGCTTAGCGCAGGTAGCGGGAGGATACGAGCAGTACTTC. It codes for CASSLAQVAGGYEQYF.

This clonotype was seen more than once but under ten times. For the CDR3, the DNA is TGCGCCAGCAGATCGGGACCGAACTCTGGAAACACCATATATTTT. This gives the protein CASRSGPNSGNTIYF. The rearrangement uses TRBV5-1 and TRBJ1-3; TRBD1 might be the D (5 bases). Germline CDR1 and CDR2: SGHRS and YFSETQ. Between the trimmed V and J ends, which lost 5 bases and 0 bases, there was a span of 12 bases. The CDR3 runs 15 residues.

This clonotype was seen a handful of times. The genes are TRBV20-1 and TRBJ2-1, with 9 bases fitting TRBD1. V was pared by 5 bases and J by 6 bases, with 5 bases of the junction left unmatched. This CDR3 spans 13 amino acids. CDR1 and CDR2 (germline): DFQATT, SNEGSKA (reference sequence). CDR3 bases: TGCAGTGCTCGGGGACAGGGAACCAATGAGCAGTTCTTC. It yields the protein CSARGQGTNEQFF.

About this clonotype: A much larger clone is a single base away; this may be a read error. The V and J genes are TRBV20-1 and TRBJ2-1, with 7 bases matching TRBD2. The V gene's germline CDR1 is DFQATT and CDR2 SNEGSKA (reference sequence). CDR3 size: 15 residues. This CDR3 reads CSAGLLSGIYNEQSF. The CDR3 nucleotides read TGCAGTGCTGGGCTTCTAAGCGGGATATACAATGAGCAGTCCTTC.

This clonotype has at least ten counts. The CDR3 bases are TGCAGTGCTAGACCTTCCGGGGTCACAGATACGCAGTATTTT. It specifies CSARPSGVTDTQYF. The V and J genes are TRBV20-1 and TRBJ2-3; possible D gene TRBD2, 5 bases. Trimming pared 2 bases from V and 2 bases from J, leaving 11 bases between. Germline CDR1 and CDR2: DFQATT and SNEGSKA (reference sequence). The CDR3 extends over 14 amino acids.

The chain links TRBV6-5 to TRBJ1-6, with TRBD1 matching over 7 bases. The V segment lost 2 bases and the J segment 0 bases; nucleotides outside the gene matches: 4. The CDR3 length is 17 residues. Germline CDR1 MNHEY, CDR2 SVGAGI. The CDR3 DNA follows: TGTGCCAGCAGTTACCCGGGACAGAGCTCCTATAATTCACCCCTCCACTTT. As protein: CASSYPGQSSYNSPLHF.

The CDR3 DNA is TGTGCCAGCAAACAGGTTCAAGAGACCCAGTACTTC. This encodes CASKQVQETQYF. This rearrangement joins TRBV6-1 to TRBJ2-5; tentative D call: TRBD1 (5 bases). V dropped 7 bases and J dropped 2 bases, with 8 bases sitting between them. The CDR3 has 12 residues. CDR1 MNHNS and CDR2 SASEGT come from the germline V gene.

The sample holds many counts of this clonotype. The chain has TRBV27 and TRBJ1-4; tentatively, D is TRBD1 (5 bases). The CDR3 totals 15 residues. Looked up from germline, CDR1 is MNHEY and CDR2 is SMNVEV (reference sequence). V was trimmed by 2 bases and J by 4 bases, leaving 11 bases between them. CDR3 amino acids: CASSLQGRLNEKLFF. In nucleotides, the CDR3 is TGTGCCAGCAGTTTACAGGGACGCCTTAATGAAAAACTGTTTTTT.

At least ten counts were recorded for this clonotype. Sequence at one end of the junction differs from germline and may be a read error. This chain connects TRBV5-6 to TRBJ1-1; D is undetermined. Germline V gene sequence: CDR1 SGHDT, CDR2 YYEEEE. This CDR3 region has 13 residues. The CDR3 nucleotides are TGTGCCAGCAGCCCGACCGGGAACTCTGAAGCTTTCTTT. Translating it yields CASSPTGNSEAFF.

This clonotype was observed a handful of times. The chain uses TRBV19 and TRBJ2-1, with D unclear. CDR3 size: 17 residues. V lost 1 base and J 2 bases, leaving 15 bases between the germline ends. Per germline, CDR1 LNHDA and CDR2 SQIVND (reference sequence). CDR3 amino acids: CASSIGRKRMTYNEQFF. The CDR3 nucleotides are TGTGCCAGTAGTATAGGGCGAAAGCGCATGACCTACAATGAGCAGTTCTTC.

This chain uses TRBV5-6 with TRBJ1-1; D not certain. Per the germline V gene, CDR1 is SGHDT and CDR2 is YYEEEE. Deletions cut 0 bases from V and 5 bases from J, with 14 bases between. The CDR3 contains 15 residues. CDR3 amino acids: CASSLGNSPVTEAFF. For the CDR3, the DNA is TGTGCCAGCAGCTTGGGTAATAGTCCGGTTACTGAAGCTTTCTTT.

Details on this clonotype: Given a much more abundant clone one base away, this may be a read error. The rearrangement joins TRBV6-1 to TRBJ1-5, with D tentatively TRBD1 (5 bases). This CDR3 contains 14 residues. Germline V gives CDR1 MNHNS, CDR2 SASEGT. The chain's CDR3 is CASGDGHSNQPQHF. The CDR3 coding sequence is TGTGCCAGCGGTGACGGACATTCCAATCAGCCCCAGCATTTT.

The chain has TRBV20-1 and TRBJ1-2; D not resolved. V gave up 3 bases and J gave up 8 bases, with 16 bases separating them. This CDR3 has 13 residues. The germline gives CDR1 DFQATT, CDR2 SNEGSKA (reference sequence). CDR3: CSASVEGLSGYTF. DNA of the CDR3: TGCAGTGCTAGTGTTGAGGGATTGAGCGGCTACACCTTC.

In this sample, this clonotype turned up many times. This chain links TRBV2 with TRBJ2-3; unclear D gene. CDR1 is SNHLY and CDR2 is FYNNEI in the germline V gene. Trimming left V 0 bases short and J 0 bases short, with 10 bases between. The CDR3 is 16 amino acids. CDR3 amino acids: CASSEAPVFSTDTQYF. The CDR3 nucleotides are TGTGCCAGCAGTGAAGCGCCTGTGTTTAGCACAGATACGCAGTATTTT.

The genes are TRBV7-6 and TRBJ2-6, with D perhaps TRBD2 (6 bases). V dropped 2 bases and J dropped 0 bases, with 8 bases sitting between them. The CDR3 consists of 16 residues. CDR1 SGHVS and CDR2 FNYEAQ come from the germline V gene. The CDR3 sequence: CASSLLEGSGANVLTF. In nucleotides, the CDR3 is TGTGCCAGCAGCTTATTGGAGGGCTCTGGGGCCAACGTCCTGACTTTC.

On this clonotype: A clone one base away is much larger, so this may be a read error. The chain has TRBV20-1 and TRBJ2-1; D ambiguous. Germline V lookup: CDR1 DFQATT, CDR2 SNEGSKA (reference sequence). Trimming shortened V by 6 bases and J by 8 bases, and 11 bases separated the two germline ends. This CDR3 has 11 amino acids. This CDR3 is CSAIRSDEQFF. The CDR3 DNA is TGCAGTGCCATCCGTAGTGATGAGCAGTTCTTC.

This clonotype was seen ten or more times. In DNA form, the CDR3 reads TGCGCCAGCAGCTTGGTTAAGGGGGTTAGTTCAAATGAGCAGTTCTTC. This encodes CASSLVKGVSSNEQFF. This chain joins TRBV5-1 and TRBJ2-1, with a possible D match to TRBD1 (6 bases). V was shortened by 0 bases and J by 7 bases, with 17 bases between the two germline ends. From germline, CDR1 is SGHRS and CDR2 YFSETQ. The CDR3 length is 16 residues.